The rows below give T cell receptor beta chains drawn from one sample of a study of T cell repertoires in cytomegalovirus infection. TCRdb reanalysed the reads using MiXCR and keeps one entry per CDR3 protein. The repertoire holds around 240,000 distinct CDR3 sequences, 22% seen once, with approximately 18% in the top ten. Material for sequencing was CD8+ T cells from PBMCs. Every receptor here comes from a human donor in good health (CMV status not recorded). Some clones in this sample may be carry-over from other donors' samples. The CDR3 runs from the conserved cysteine through the conserved F or W. D genes are given only for firm matches. Some rows have no size entry. The others give once, few or many, or a class for an expanded clone.

NA,TRBJ1-1,NA,TRBV9,CASSVGEHLLVTEAFF,TGTGCCAGCAGCGTGGGGGAACACCTCCTCGTCACTGAAGCTTTCTTT
NA,TRBJ1-4,NA,TRBV4-1,CASSQDGEKLFF,TGCGCCAGCAGCCAAGACGGGGAAAAACTGTTTTTT
NA,TRBJ2-5,TRBD2,TRBV2,CASAAGTTQETQYF,TGTGCCAGTGCCGCAGGGACTACGCAAGAGACCCAGTACTTC
few,TRBJ1-6,TRBD1,TRBV5-4,CASSLEGAPISSPLHF,TGTGCCAGCAGCTTGGAGGGGGCGCCGATATCTTCACCCCTCCACTTT
NA,TRBJ2-7,TRBD1,TRBV3-1,CASSQLGQKTYEQYF,TGTGCCAGCAGCCAATTGGGACAGAAAACCTACGAGCAGTACTTC
many,TRBJ1-1,NA,TRBV28,CASSPTVLNTEAFF,TGTGCCAGCAGTCCGACAGTGTTGAACACTGAAGCTTTCTTT
NA,TRBJ2-2,NA,TRBV28,CASSPRGKEVGELFF,TGTGCCAGCAGCCCTAGGGGGAAGGAGGTCGGGGAGCTGTTTTTT
NA,TRBJ1-1,TRBD1,TRBV5-3,CATQTPNLQGDTEAFF,TGTGCCACCCAAACCCCCAATTTGCAGGGGGACACTGAAGCTTTCTTT
NA,TRBJ2-5,NA,TRBV11-2,CASSRSQNEPYQETQYF,TGTGCCAGCAGCCGGTCCCAGAACGAGCCGTACCAAGAGACCCAGTACTTC
NA,TRBJ2-7,TRBD1,TRBV5-1,CASRPGTGFYEQYF,TGCGCCAGCAGACCCGGGACAGGGTTCTACGAGCAGTACTTC
NA,TRBJ2-7,TRBD2,TRBV28,CASSLRGRRIYEQYF,TGTGCCAGCAGTTTGCGGGGGAGGAGGATCTACGAGCAGTACTTC
NA,TRBJ2-7,TRBD1,TRBV5-5,CASSWRTGPYEQYF,TGTGCCAGCAGCTGGAGGACAGGGCCCTACGAGCAGTACTTC
NA,TRBJ1-1,NA,TRBV20-1,CSARERDMGNTEAFF,TGCAGTGCTAGAGAAAGAGACATGGGGAACACTGAAGCTTTCTTT
NA,TRBJ2-1,TRBD2,TRBV4-1,CASSQASGGHNEQFF,TGCGCCAGCAGCCAAGCTAGCGGGGGGCACAATGAGCAGTTCTTC
NA,TRBJ1-1,NA,TRBV19,CATTEWVKNTEAFF,TGTGCCACTACGGAGTGGGTTAAGAACACTGAAGCTTTCTTT
NA,TRBJ1-2,NA,TRBV14,CASSQDPGSIWYGYTF,TGTGCCAGCAGCCAAGATCCCGGCAGTATTTGGTATGGCTACACCTTC
once,TRBJ2-2,TRBD1,TRBV19,CASSNPQGQGDWAGELFF,TGTGCCAGTAGTAACCCCCAGGGACAGGGCGATTGGGCCGGGGAGCTGTTTTTT
few,TRBJ1-1,TRBD1,TRBV28,CASSPPGQGLKNTEAFF,TGTGCCAGCAGTCCACCGGGACAGGGGTTGAAGAACACTGAAGCTTTCTTT
many,TRBJ2-2,NA,TRBV12-3/TRBV12-4,CASSFANRLTGELFF,TGTGCCAGCAGTTTCGCGAATAGGTTGACCGGGGAGCTGTTTTTT
few,TRBJ2-1,NA,TRBV5-6,CASSFRSLGDNEQFF,TGTGCCAGCAGCTTTAGGAGTCTCGGCGACAATGAGCAGTTCTTC
once,TRBJ2-3,TRBD1,TRBV15,CATSVTWTGGADTQYF,TGTGCCACCAGCGTAACGTGGACAGGGGGCGCAGATACGCAGTATTTT
many,TRBJ2-2,NA,TRBV12-3/TRBV12-4,CASSTTDHSLDTGELFF,TGTGCCAGCAGTACAACTGACCACTCTCTAGACACCGGGGAGCTGTTTTTT
NA,TRBJ2-1,NA,TRBV4-1,CASSHLTAVTQFF,TGCGCCAGCAGCCACTTAACAGCGGTGACCCAGTTCTTC
NA,TRBJ2-4,NA,TRBV28,CASSLDGPWGKNIQYF,TGTGCCAGCAGTTTAGATGGGCCATGGGGCAAAAACATTCAGTACTTC
NA,TRBJ1-6,NA,TRBV15,CATSPPSIGNSPLHF,TGTGCCACCAGCCCCCCCAGTATAGGGAATTCACCCCTCCACTTT
NA,TRBJ1-2,TRBD1,TRBV7-2,CASSLVGTGVFINYGYTF,TGTGCCAGCAGCTTAGTTGGGACAGGGGTTTTTATTAACTATGGCTACACCTTC
few,TRBJ1-1,NA,TRBV7-2,CASSLNRIGENTEAFF,TGTGCCAGCAGCTTAAATCGAATTGGGGAGAACACTGAAGCTTTCTTT
few,TRBJ2-1,TRBD2,TRBV20-1,CSASGLAGNEQFF,TGCAGTGCTAGTGGACTAGCGGGCAATGAGCAGTTCTTC
NA,TRBJ1-1,NA,TRBV7-9,CASSIGTVMNTEAFF,TGTGCCAGCAGCATAGGAACAGTTATGAACACTGAAGCTTTCTTT
few,TRBJ2-1,NA,TRBV7-9,CASSPGRVKQFF,TGTGCCAGCAGCCCGGGACGGGTGAAGCAGTTCTTC
NA,TRBJ2-1,NA,TRBV27,CASSFTTGSYNEQFF,TGTGCCAGCAGTTTCACGACAGGCTCCTACAATGAGCAGTTCTTC
few,TRBJ1-5,NA,TRBV4-1,CASSQGANLPQHF,TGCGCCAGCAGCCAAGGGGCAAATCTCCCCCAGCATTTT
many,TRBJ2-3,TRBD2,TRBV7-9,CASSWSGGATDTQYF,TGTGCCAGCAGCTGGAGCGGGGGGGCGACAGATACGCAGTATTTT
NA,TRBJ2-7,TRBD2,TRBV6-2/TRBV6-3,CASNTGTSGFYEQYF,TGTGCCAGCAATACCGGGACTAGCGGGTTCTACGAGCAGTACTTC
NA,TRBJ2-5,NA,TRBV6-2/TRBV6-3,CASSYPGRKETQYF,TGTGCCAGCAGTTACCCGGGACGCAAAGAGACCCAGTACTTC
few,TRBJ1-1,NA,TRBV2,CASSTWTGTEAFF,TGTGCCAGCAGTACGTGGACGGGCACTGAAGCTTTCTTT
many,TRBJ2-1,NA,TRBV11-2,CASSYSGTYNEQFF,TGTGCCAGCAGCTACAGCGGAACCTACAATGAGCAGTTCTTC
many,TRBJ2-5,NA,TRBV7-2,CASSLVVGAQETQYF,TGTGCCAGCAGCTTAGTAGTGGGGGCTCAAGAGACCCAGTACTTC
few,TRBJ2-5,TRBD1,TRBV27,CASSLHRGEETQYF,TGTGCCAGCAGTTTACACAGGGGGGAAGAGACCCAGTACTTC
few,TRBJ1-5,NA,TRBV7-4,CASIVGSWLGVRQPQHF,TGTGCCAGCATCGTAGGGTCTTGGTTGGGGGTAAGGCAGCCCCAGCATTTT
NA,TRBJ1-1,NA,TRBV19,CASTPRGGGEAFF,TGTGCCAGTACCCCACGCGGGGGAGGCGAAGCTTTCTTT
few,TRBJ1-5,TRBD1,TRBV12-3/TRBV12-4,CASSLDGQGAEQPQHF,TGTGCCAGCAGTTTAGACGGACAGGGGGCAGAACAGCCCCAGCATTTT
many,TRBJ1-5,NA,TRBV7-2,CASRVTGLTNQPQHF,TGTGCCAGCAGGGTAACAGGGTTAACTAATCAGCCCCAGCATTTT
once,TRBJ1-5,TRBD1,TRBV5-4,CASSPEGAGQPQHF,TGTGCCAGCAGCCCGGAGGGGGCCGGTCAGCCCCAGCATTTT
NA,TRBJ2-1,TRBD2,TRBV11-2,CASSLGRGGLLNEQFF,TGTGCCAGCAGCTTAGGGCGGGGGGGCCTTTTAAATGAGCAGTTCTTC
NA,TRBJ1-5,TRBD1,TRBV11-2,CASSLGRQGASNQPQHF,TGTGCCAGCAGCTTAGGTAGGCAGGGGGCTAGCAATCAGCCCCAGCATTTT
few,TRBJ2-1,NA,TRBV7-9,CAILTGLNEQFF,TGTGCCATTTTAACAGGTCTAAATGAGCAGTTCTTC
NA,TRBJ2-1,NA,TRBV7-6,CASSRVLTQYNEQFF,TGTGCCAGCAGCCGAGTTTTAACCCAATACAATGAGCAGTTCTTC
many,TRBJ2-7,NA,TRBV10-3,CAISESGRPNEQYF,TGTGCCATCAGTGAGTCGGGGAGGCCAAACGAGCAGTACTTC
many,TRBJ2-3,NA,TRBV28,CASSQRLLRAQYF,TGTGCCAGCAGCCAACGCCTATTAAGGGCGCAGTATTTT
many,TRBJ2-3,TRBD2,TRBV20-1,CSARDRGGGTLVDTQYF,TGCAGTGCTAGAGATCGGGGCGGGGGGACCCTAGTCGATACGCAGTATTTT
NA,TRBJ2-1,NA,TRBV5-1,CASSLHGGRTNWDEQFF,TGCGCCAGCAGCTTACATGGTGGGCGGACTAACTGGGATGAGCAGTTCTTC
few,TRBJ1-5,TRBD1,TRBV19,CASSIYRGEQPQHF,TGTGCCAGTAGTATATACAGGGGGGAACAGCCCCAGCATTTT
few,TRBJ2-1,NA,TRBV6-5,CASSYSTVYDEQFF,TGTGCCAGCAGTTACTCAACAGTTTACGATGAGCAGTTCTTC
NA,TRBJ1-1,NA,TRBV7-9,CASSLEKVFF,TGTGCCAGCAGCTTAGAGAAGGTATTCTTT
NA,TRBJ2-1,TRBD1,TRBV7-6,CASSPRDRVSNEQFF,TGTGCCAGCAGCCCCCGGGACAGGGTTTCCAATGAGCAGTTCTTC
NA,TRBJ2-3,NA,TRBV4-3,CASSQEPSIDTQYF,TGCGCCAGCAGCCAAGAACCTAGTATCGATACGCAGTATTTT
few,TRBJ2-7,NA,TRBV12-3/TRBV12-4,CASSPSPGYEQYF,TGTGCCAGCAGTCCTTCTCCAGGCTACGAGCAGTACTTC